The rows below give T cell receptor beta chains drawn from one sample of a study of blood T cell repertoires in COVID-19. Assay: immunoSEQ multiplex PCR; the TCRdb copy retains only in-frame clones and omits some. Here the sample spans about 210,000 clones, under 90% being singletons. The sample taken for sequencing was peripheral blood. The receptors were gathered from a woman older than 75 with COVID-19, enrolled during active disease. Each CDR3 is given with its conserved first and last residue. Fields, in order: D gene, clone size, J gene, V gene, CDR3 DNA, CDR3 protein. D genes are given only for firm matches. Expanded clones get a size class; other rows say once, few or many, or leave the size out.

d_gene: TRBD2; abundance: .; j_gene: TRBJ2-2; v_gene: TRBV18; CDR3nt: TGTGCCAGCTCACCAGGACTAGCGGGGGCCACCGGGGAGCTGTTTTTT; CDR3aa: CASSPGLAGATGELFF
d_gene: .; abundance: few; j_gene: TRBJ1-5; v_gene: TRBV6-2/TRBV6-3; CDR3nt: TGTGCCAGCAGCCCAGGACTGGGCAATCAGCCCCAGCATTTT; CDR3aa: CASSPGLGNQPQHF
d_gene: TRBD1; abundance: .; j_gene: TRBJ1-2; v_gene: TRBV4-2; CDR3nt: TGTGCCAGCAGCAAAATCGACAGGGACTCTGGCTACACCTTC; CDR3aa: CASSKIDRDSGYTF
d_gene: .; abundance: .; j_gene: TRBJ2-3; v_gene: TRBV7-3; CDR3nt: TGTGCCAGCAGCTTGAACGGGGCAGATACGCAGTATTTT; CDR3aa: CASSLNGADTQYF
d_gene: TRBD1; abundance: few; j_gene: TRBJ1-3; v_gene: TRBV6-5; CDR3nt: TGTGCCAGCAGACAGGGGTCCGGAAACACCATATATTTT; CDR3aa: CASRQGSGNTIYF
d_gene: .; abundance: .; j_gene: TRBJ1-1; v_gene: TRBV5-1; CDR3nt: TGCGCCAGCAGCCTATCCCCTCAGAACACTGAAGCTTTCTTT; CDR3aa: CASSLSPQNTEAFF
d_gene: .; abundance: once; j_gene: TRBJ2-3; v_gene: TRBV28; CDR3nt: TGTGCCAGCAGTCCGGCGGGACGGCGCACAGATACGCAGTATTTT; CDR3aa: CASSPAGRRTDTQYF
d_gene: TRBD1; abundance: .; j_gene: TRBJ2-3; v_gene: TRBV5-4; CDR3nt: TGTGCCAGCAGCTTGAGGGGGCCTAGCACAGATACGCAGTATTTT; CDR3aa: CASSLRGPSTDTQYF
d_gene: TRBD1; abundance: .; j_gene: TRBJ1-4; v_gene: TRBV3-1/TRBV3-2; CDR3nt: TGTGCCAGCAGTAGACAGGGGAATGAAAAACTGTTTTTT; CDR3aa: CASSRQGNEKLFF
d_gene: .; abundance: .; j_gene: TRBJ2-5; v_gene: TRBV7-3; CDR3nt: TGTGCCAGCAGCTTATTCTCCGGAGAGACCCAGTACTTC; CDR3aa: CASSLFSGETQYF
d_gene: .; abundance: .; j_gene: TRBJ2-1; v_gene: TRBV7-8; CDR3nt: TGTGCCAGCAGCTTATTCTACGGGGGAAGTGGGGAGCAGTTCTTC; CDR3aa: CASSLFYGGSGEQFF
d_gene: .; abundance: .; j_gene: TRBJ1-2; v_gene: TRBV10-3; CDR3nt: TGTGCCATCAGTGAAGGGCAGGGCTATGGCTACACCTTC; CDR3aa: CAISEGQGYGYTF
d_gene: TRBD1; abundance: .; j_gene: TRBJ1-5; v_gene: TRBV28; CDR3nt: TGTGCCAGCAGAAGGACAGGGGAAAATCAGCCCCAGCATTTT; CDR3aa: CASRRTGENQPQHF
d_gene: .; abundance: .; j_gene: TRBJ1-5; v_gene: TRBV5-1; CDR3nt: TGCGCCAGCAGCTTGGGATCGATGGGCTCAAATCAGCCCCAGCATTTT; CDR3aa: CASSLGSMGSNQPQHF
d_gene: TRBD1; abundance: .; j_gene: TRBJ1-4; v_gene: TRBV19; CDR3nt: TGTGCCAGTCAGGACAGGGGACATGAAAAACTGTTTTTT; CDR3aa: CASQDRGHEKLFF
d_gene: .; abundance: .; j_gene: TRBJ2-3; v_gene: TRBV11-2; CDR3nt: TGTGCCAGCAGCTTAATTCCGGGAACCACAGATACGCAGTATTTT; CDR3aa: CASSLIPGTTDTQYF
d_gene: .; abundance: .; j_gene: TRBJ1-3; v_gene: TRBV19; CDR3nt: TGTGCCGCCTTGGGCAGGGCGGGAAACACCATATATTTT; CDR3aa: CAALGRAGNTIYF
d_gene: TRBD2; abundance: .; j_gene: TRBJ2-7; v_gene: TRBV14; CDR3nt: TGTGCCAGCAGCCCACTCCGACTAGCGGGGGCGGCCTACGAGCAGTACTTC; CDR3aa: CASSPLRLAGAAYEQYF
d_gene: .; abundance: .; j_gene: TRBJ1-4; v_gene: TRBV18; CDR3nt: TGTGCCAGCTCACGTCTACAGGGCCCCAATGAAAAACTGTTTTTT; CDR3aa: CASSRLQGPNEKLFF
d_gene: .; abundance: few; j_gene: TRBJ2-7; v_gene: TRBV30; CDR3nt: TGTGCCTGGAGGGTCAAATCGTCAGGCAACTCCTACGAGCAGTACTTC; CDR3aa: CAWRVKSSGNSYEQYF
d_gene: TRBD1; abundance: .; j_gene: TRBJ2-7; v_gene: TRBV7-3; CDR3nt: TGTGCCAGCAGCCCGACAGGGGGCGCGTACGAGCAGTACTTC; CDR3aa: CASSPTGGAYEQYF
d_gene: TRBD1; abundance: .; j_gene: TRBJ1-5; v_gene: TRBV6-5; CDR3nt: TGTGCCAGAAATACAGGGGAAAGCAATCAGCCCCAGCATTTT; CDR3aa: CARNTGESNQPQHF
d_gene: .; abundance: .; j_gene: TRBJ1-6; v_gene: TRBV19; CDR3nt: TGTGCCAGTAGTATCGGCGGTTCACCCCTCCACTTT; CDR3aa: CASSIGGSPLHF